The 21 T cell receptor beta chains below all came from one sample that was sequenced in a study of blood T cell repertoires in COVID-19. TCRdb keeps only in-frame clones here, not all; method: immunoSEQ multiplex PCR. The profile shows about 300,000 clones, around nine tenths of them singletons. The specimen sequenced was PBMCs or T cells enriched from blood (not recorded which). The receptors were sampled from a woman between 18 and 29 years old who had recovered from COVID-19.

The V call is TRBV10-3, the J call TRBJ2-2; maybe TRBD2 (6 bases). The CDR3 has 15 amino acids. CDR1 is ENHRY, CDR2 SYGVKD, per germline. Trimming took off 6 bases at V and 0 bases at J, with 11 bases between the two ends. The CDR3 protein is CAIRSRDSNTGELFF. CDR3 DNA sequence: TGTGCCATCAGGAGCCGGGACTCGAACACCGGGGAGCTGTTTTTT.

The chain links TRBV7-9 to TRBJ2-1; 7 bases agree with TRBD2. Germline-derived CDR1 and CDR2 are SEHNR and FQNEAQ (reference sequence). This CDR3 contains 13 residues. The V and J ends lost 5 bases and 5 bases, in that order; junction bases with no gene match: 3. The CDR3 coding sequence is TGTGCCAGCAGCCAAAGCGGGGACAATGAGCAGTTCTTC. This translates into CASSQSGDNEQFF.

V and J are TRBV5-6 and TRBJ1-6, with 8 bases that match TRBD1. The junction had 7 bases not matched to a gene; V was cut back by 4 bases and J by 4 bases. The CDR3 contains 16 residues. Per germline, CDR1 SGHDT and CDR2 YYEEEE. This CDR3 is CASSIDRGSYNSPLHF. The CDR3 DNA sequence: TGTGCCAGCAGCATTGACAGGGGCTCTTATAATTCACCCCTCCACTTT.

This clone was counted a few times. The V and J genes are TRBV19 and TRBJ2-1; the D gene is possibly TRBD1 (6 bases). The CDR3 covers 15 residues. Trimming shortened V by 4 bases and J by 8 bases, and 18 bases separated the two germline ends. Looked up from germline, CDR1 is LNHDA and CDR2 is SQIVND (reference sequence). The CDR3 is CASSTRQVQGHEQFF. The DNA for the CDR3 is TGTGCCAGTAGTACACGACAGGTCCAGGGACATGAGCAGTTCTTC.

This clone is a singleton in its sample. In DNA, the CDR3 is TGTGCCAGCAGCTCGGGGACCTACGGGAGAAAAGAGACCCAGTACTTC. It is translated as CASSSGTYGRKETQYF. The V gene is TRBV5-8, the J gene TRBJ2-5; D might be TRBD2 (6 bases). V was clipped by 3 bases and J by 3 bases, with 18 bases between them. The CDR3 is 16 amino acids. The V gene's germline CDR1 is SGHTS and CDR2 YDEGEE. Full variable domain (rest looked up from reference TRBV5-8 and TRBJ2-5): EAGVTQSPTHLIKTRGQQATLRCSPISGHTSVYWYQQALGLGLQFLLWYDEGEERNRGNFPPRFSGRQFPNYSSELNVNALELEDSALYLCASSSGTYGRKETQYFGPGTRLLVL.

The J gene is TRBJ1-1, the V gene TRBV5-4, with 9 nucleotides matching TRBD1. Germline V CDR1 and CDR2: SGHNT, YYREEE (reference sequence). J was trimmed by 3 bases and V by 4 bases; bases with no gene match: 4. The CDR3 contains 14 residues. The CDR3: CASSQTGGDTEAFF. CDR3 bases: TGTGCCAGCAGCCAGACAGGGGGGGACACTGAAGCTTTCTTT.

The chain combines TRBV10-2 with TRBJ2-1; D is possibly TRBD1 (6 bases). Germline CDR1 and CDR2: WSHSY and SAAADI. V dropped 8 bases and J dropped 10 bases, with 15 bases sitting between them. The CDR3 has 12 residues. The CDR3 protein is CASDGDRTEQFF. The CDR3 DNA follows: TGCGCCAGCGACGGAGACAGGACAGAGCAGTTCTTC.

DNA for the CDR3: TGTGCCAGCAGCAAGACAGAGAACTATGGCTACACCTTC. This codes for CASSKTENYGYTF. The chain uses TRBV21-1 and TRBJ1-2; the tabulated D call, TRBD1, remains unverified against the DNA. TRBV21-1 is flagged as a pseudogene. The length of the CDR3 is 13 residues.

Here the CDR3 DNA reads TGCGCCAGCAGCCGGACTAGCGGGAGGGTAAACCCCGGGGAGCTGTTTTTT. Translated, it gives CASSRTSGRVNPGELFF. The J gene is TRBJ2-2, the V gene TRBV5-1; 15 positions match TRBD2. The V gene end was trimmed by 4 bases and the J gene end by 6 bases; junction bases not matched to a gene: 7. Germline CDR1 reads SGHRS; CDR2 reads YFSETQ. The CDR3 runs to 17 residues.

For this clone: The junction does not match germline at one end; this may be a read error. This chain joins TRBV4-1 and TRBJ1-3, with 9 bases identical to TRBD1. The CDR3 contains 16 residues. Germline CDR1 is MGHRA and CDR2 is YSYEKL. Written as DNA, the CDR3 is TGCGCCAGCAGTCAAGACAGGGGGGAGGCTGGAAACACCATATATTTT. Its translation: CASSQDRGEAGNTIYF.

The chain uses TRBV10-1 and TRBJ2-7; D perhaps matches TRBD1 (7 bases). Trimming took off 0 bases at V and 4 bases at J, with 34 bases between the two ends. The CDR3 totals 22 residues. Looked up from germline, CDR1 is WNHNN and CDR2 is SYGVQD (reference sequence). CDR3 sequence: CASSESGTDRVRFSGGPYEQYF. CDR3 DNA: TGCGCCAGCAGTGAGTCGGGGACCGACAGGGTCCGATTTAGTGGGGGGCCTTACGAGCAGTACTTC.

The chain employs TRBV7-2 and TRBJ2-7; D is unclear. The CDR3 contains 14 residues. CDR1 is SGHTA and CDR2 is FQGNSA in the germline V gene. V lost 4 bases and J lost 2, with 12 bases in between. The DNA for the CDR3 is TGTGCCAGCAGCTCCCAGCGAGTACCCTACGAGCAGTACTTC. The encoded protein is CASSSQRVPYEQYF.

The chain combines TRBV19 with TRBJ1-5; TRBD1 is a possible D gene (5 bases). Germline V CDR1 and CDR2: LNHDA, SQIVND (reference sequence). The germline V and J ends were trimmed by 3 bases and 0 bases, with 9 bases remaining between them. The CDR3 has 15 amino acids. The CDR3 nucleotides are TGTGCCAGTAGTATCGTCAGGGATAGCAATCAGCCCCAGCATTTT. It specifies CASSIVRDSNQPQHF.

The genes are TRBV7-3 and TRBJ1-3; D ambiguous. This CDR3 contains 12 residues. The germline CDR1 and CDR2 sequences are SGHTA and FQGTGA. Trimming removed 4 bases at V and 4 bases at J, with 5 bases between. The DNA for the CDR3 is TGTGCCAGCAGCTCGGGGGGAAACACCATATATTTT. Translating it yields CASSSGGNTIYF. Supplemented by reference TRBV7-3 and TRBJ1-3, the full variable domain reads GAGVSQTPSNKVTEKGKYVELRCDPISGHTALYWYRQSLGQGPEFLIYFQGTGAADDSGLPNDRFFAVRPEGSVSTLKIQRTERGDSAVYLCASSSGGNTIYFGEGSWLTVV.

The V and J genes are TRBV19 and TRBJ2-3; D is possibly TRBD2 (6 bases). Germline V gene data show CDR1 as LNHDA and CDR2 as SQIVND (reference sequence). Between the trimmed V and J ends, which lost 5 bases and 6 bases, there was a span of 15 bases. The CDR3 is 14 amino acids. CDR3 amino acids: CASSHRDSPDTQYF. In DNA form, the CDR3 reads TGTGCCAGTAGTCATAGGGACTCCCCGGATACGCAGTATTTT.

Concerning this clone: Other DNA sequences in this specimen translate into the identical CDR3. The chain joins TRBV12-3 or TRBV12-4 to TRBJ1-1; tentatively, D is TRBD1 (5 bases). The CDR3 sequence is 13 residues long. V was trimmed by 3 bases and J by 3 bases, leaving 8 bases between them. This CDR3 is CASSLGGDTEAFF. CDR3 nucleotides: TGTGCCAGCAGTTTGGGAGGGGACACTGAAGCTTTCTTT.

The CDR3 DNA sequence: TGCGCCAGCAGCCAAGGACAGGGCACTGAAGCTTTCTTT. Residues: CASSQGQGTEAFF. This chain connects TRBV4-3 to TRBJ1-1, with 7 bases aligning to TRBD1. The CDR3 extends over 13 amino acids. Germline V gives CDR1 LGHNA, CDR2 YSLEER. J was trimmed by 4 bases and V by 1 base; bases with no gene match: 0.

The chain carries TRBV25-1 and TRBJ2-5, with TRBD2 matching 14 bases. Germline CDR1 and CDR2: MGHDK and SYGVNS. V shed 5 bases and J 5 bases; nucleotides not matched to a gene: 10. This CDR3 has 17 residues. The CDR3, as DNA: TGTGCCAGCAGTCTGGGACTAGCGGGAGCCAGAGAGGAGACCCAGTACTTC. Protein sequence: CASSLGLAGAREETQYF.

The DNA for the CDR3 is TGTGCCAGCTCACGAGAGCGGGAGGAGCAGTTCTTC. Translation gives CASSREREEQFF. The chain joins TRBV18 to TRBJ2-1; 8 nucleotides agree with TRBD2. Germline CDR1 KGHSH, CDR2 LQKENI. The CDR3 has 12 residues. The ends lost 4 bases at V and 10 bases at J; junction bases unmatched: 3.

V usage is TRBV24-1 and J usage is TRBJ2-2; no clear D. The CDR3 loop spans 12 amino acids. The V end lost 3 bases, the J end lost 4 bases, and 2 bases lay between the germline ends. Germline CDR1 is KGHDR and CDR2 is SFDVKD. CDR3 in DNA: TGTGCCACCAGTGATCTCACCGGGGAGCTGTTTTTT. It codes for CATSDLTGELFF.

The chain links TRBV12-3 or TRBV12-4 to TRBJ2-4; the D is unclear. V lost 3 bases and J 8 bases, leaving 8 bases between the germline ends. The CDR3 is made up of 12 amino acids. The CDR3 nucleotides are TGTGCCAGCAGTTTGAGGTTGGACATTCAGTACTTC. Translated: CASSLRLDIQYF.